This is a list of T cell receptor beta chains from one sample in a study of blood T cell repertoires in COVID-19. Produced via immunoSEQ multiplex PCR; TCRdb's table is partial and in-frame only. The sample includes 200,000 to 250,000 clones, over 75% of them seen just once. Specimen: peripheral blood. The receptors were sampled from a woman between 40 and 50 years old with acute or convalescent COVID-19. Both conserved end residues are part of each CDR3. Each record gives: J gene, V gene, D gene, clone size, CDR3 DNA, CDR3 protein. A D gene is named only where the DNA matches it firmly. The size entry is marked missing in some rows and otherwise reads once, few, many or a size class.

TRBJ1-6 TRBV7-9 NA NA TGTGCCAGCAGCTTACCTTATCCGTTGTCACCCCTCCACTTT CASSLPYPLSPLHF
TRBJ2-1 TRBV24-1 NA few TGTGCCACCAGTGTTGGGTCAGGGGATGAGCAGTTCTTC CATSVGSGDEQFF
TRBJ1-2 TRBV5-4 TRBD1 NA TGTGCCAGCAGCTGGGACAGGCTGGCTAACTATGGCTACACCTTC CASSWDRLANYGYTF
TRBJ2-2 TRBV7-9 TRBD2 once TGTGCCAGCAGACCCGGGGGGGCCCTCACCGGGGAGCTGTTTTTT CASRPGGALTGELFF
TRBJ1-5 TRBV11-2 TRBD1 NA TGTGCCAGCAGCCGGGACAGGGGAGGTCAGCCCCAGCATTTT CASSRDRGGQPQHF
TRBJ1-6 TRBV30 NA few TGTGCCTGGGACGCGGGGGTCAATTCACCCCTCCACTTT CAWDAGVNSPLHF
TRBJ1-4 TRBV6-5 TRBD1 NA TGTGCCAGCAGTTACTCGACAGGGAATGAAAAACTGTTTTTT CASSYSTGNEKLFF
TRBJ1-1 TRBV3-1/TRBV3-2 TRBD1 NA TGTGCCAGCAGCCAAGAAAGGCGAGCCAGGGGGTACGCTGAAGCTTTCTTT CASSQERRARGYAEAFF
TRBJ2-5 TRBV7-2 NA NA TGTGCCAGCAGCTTCTCTAGAGGGGGAGAAAAGACCCAGTACTTC CASSFSRGGEKTQYF
TRBJ1-1 TRBV6-2/TRBV6-3 TRBD1 NA TGTGCCAGCAGTTGGGGGACAGGGGGCGAGGCGAACACTGAAGCTTTCTTT CASSWGTGGEANTEAFF
TRBJ1-6 TRBV6-6 NA NA TGTGCCAGCACCTCCACTCGGGGAGGGAATTCACCCCTCCACTTT CASTSTRGGNSPLHF
TRBJ1-1 TRBV9 NA NA TGTGCCAGCGCCAGGGGTAACATGAACACTGAAGCTTTCTTT CASARGNMNTEAFF
TRBJ2-5 TRBV12-3/TRBV12-4 NA NA TGTGCCAGCAGTTTTAAAGAGACCCAGTACTTC CASSFKETQYF
TRBJ1-5 TRBV20-1 NA NA TGCAGTGCGAGTATGGGGGCCGTCAATCAGCCCCAGCATTTT CSASMGAVNQPQHF
TRBJ1-5 TRBV19 TRBD1 NA TGTGCCAGTAGTCGCCGTAGACAGGGCCTATGGCAGCCCCAGCATTTT CASSRRRQGLWQPQHF
TRBJ1-4 TRBV5-5 TRBD1 NA TGTGCCAGCAGCTTGGAGGGGGCGCGGGATGAAAAACTGTTTTTT CASSLEGARDEKLFF
TRBJ1-5 TRBV15 NA few TGTGCCACCAGCGACGGGGACAATCAGCCCCAGCATTTT CATSDGDNQPQHF
TRBJ1-5 TRBV19 NA NA TGTGCCAGTAGTCCAGGGGTTCGCAATCAGCCCCAGCATTTT CASSPGVRNQPQHF
TRBJ1-1 TRBV15 TRBD1 once TGTGCCACCAGCAGCGGGACAGGGAGAACTGAAGCTTTCTTT CATSSGTGRTEAFF
TRBJ1-2 TRBV3-1/TRBV3-2 NA few TGTGCCAGCAGCCAAGTGCGGGGAGCGCCGGATGGCTACACCTTC CASSQVRGAPDGYTF
TRBJ2-1 TRBV10-1 TRBD1 NA TGCGCCAGCAGTTTTCAGGGGGCGTCACATATCAATGAGCAGTTCTTC CASSFQGASHINEQFF
TRBJ1-1 TRBV10-1 NA NA TGCGCCAGCAGCCCACACCTGAACACTGAAGCTTTCTTT CASSPHLNTEAFF
TRBJ1-2 TRBV29-1 NA NA TGCAGCGTTGACCCCCAGGGGCAGGGCTATGGCTACACCTTC CSVDPQGQGYGYTF
TRBJ2-1 TRBV6-2/TRBV6-3 TRBD2 NA TGTGCCAGCAGTTTACGGGGACTAGAGGCGTTCTTC CASSLRGLEAFF
TRBJ1-1 TRBV9 NA NA TGTGCCAGCAGCGGAGGACAGAGGACTGAAGCTTTCTTT CASSGGQRTEAFF
TRBJ1-1 TRBV5-1 TRBD1 NA TGCGCCAGCAGCTCAGGGGACAGGCAAAACACTGAAGCTTTCTTT CASSSGDRQNTEAFF
TRBJ1-1 TRBV9 TRBD1 NA TGTGCCAGCAGCGTGTCACCACAGGGGTACACTGAAGCTTTCTTT CASSVSPQGYTEAFF
TRBJ2-6 TRBV5-1 TRBD1 medium-sized TGCGCCAGCAGCTTGGCACGCTCCGGACAGGGCTCAAACTCTGGGGCCAACGTCCTGACTTTC CASSLARSGQGSNSGANVLTF
TRBJ2-3 TRBV7-3 TRBD1 NA TGTGCCAGCAGCCGGGACAGCACCACAGATACGCAGTATTTT CASSRDSTTDTQYF
TRBJ2-3 TRBV7-2 NA NA TGTGCCAGCAGCGACCGACCAGAGGCGGGCACAGATACGCAGTATTTT CASSDRPEAGTDTQYF
TRBJ2-3 TRBV5-1 NA NA TGCGCCAGCAGCTTGGGCAGGGAGGACACAGATACGCAGTATTTT CASSLGREDTDTQYF
TRBJ1-1 TRBV18 NA NA TGTGCCAGCTCACCTCCGGGAGGAGGAACTGAAGCTTTCTTT CASSPPGGGTEAFF
TRBJ1-3 TRBV11-2 NA NA TGTGCCAGCAGCTTAGATAACGGAGCTTGGAACACCATATATTTT CASSLDNGAWNTIYF
TRBJ2-1 TRBV5-1 NA NA TGCGCCAGCAGTCCGGACCCTGGGACATACAATGAGCAGTTCTTC CASSPDPGTYNEQFF
TRBJ1-5 TRBV6-5 NA NA TGTGCCAGCGGCGCTCCAGGGTATAGCAATCAGCCCCAGCATTTT CASGAPGYSNQPQHF
TRBJ2-3 TRBV6-1 NA NA TGTGCCAGCAGTGGACACCCGTGGGCCCCGAACACAGATACGCAGTATTTT CASSGHPWAPNTDTQYF
TRBJ1-4 TRBV28 NA NA TGTGCCAGCAGTTTAGGGGGGGCCCCCAATGAAAAACTGTTTTTT CASSLGGAPNEKLFF
TRBJ1-1 TRBV24-1 TRBD1 NA TGTGCCACCAGTGATTCCGGGACAGGCACGCCTGAAGCTTTCTTT CATSDSGTGTPEAFF
TRBJ1-1 TRBV7-3 NA NA TGTGCCAGCAGCTTAACGTCAGGTTTTGAAGCTTTCTTT CASSLTSGFEAFF
TRBJ2-2 TRBV27 NA once TGTGCCAGCAGTCCGGGGTCGCTGAACACCGGGGAGCTGTTTTTT CASSPGSLNTGELFF
TRBJ2-3 TRBV5-1 TRBD2 NA TGCGCCAGCAGCTTGCGGCCTAGCGGGGGGCAGGACACAGATACGCAGTATTTT CASSLRPSGGQDTDTQYF
TRBJ1-1 TRBV19 NA NA TGTGCCAGCACCCCACTGGGGAGCCCCTCCACTGAAGCTTTCTTT CASTPLGSPSTEAFF
TRBJ2-3 TRBV7-8 TRBD2 NA TGTGCCAGCACCCTAGGCCCGGCGGGAGGCACAGATACGCAGTATTTT CASTLGPAGGTDTQYF
TRBJ1-1 TRBV30 NA NA TGTGCCTGGAGTGCCTCGGGTTCCAACACTGAAGCTTTCTTT CAWSASGSNTEAFF
TRBJ2-1 TRBV6-5 TRBD1 NA TGTGCCAGCAGTTCCCCAGGACAGGGTAATGAGCAGTTCTTC CASSSPGQGNEQFF
TRBJ1-2 TRBV10-1 NA many TGCGCCAGCATCGACAGGTATTTTAATGGCTACACCTTC CASIDRYFNGYTF
TRBJ1-1 TRBV3-1/TRBV3-2 NA few TGTGCCAGCAGCCAGGAGGGGGGGGCTGAAGCTTTCTTT CASSQEGGAEAFF
TRBJ2-1 TRBV9 NA NA TGTGCCAGCAGCGTAGCCAGGGGGGTTGGCAATGAGCAGTTCTTC CASSVARGVGNEQFF
TRBJ2-5 TRBV30 TRBD2 NA TGTGCCTACTCTAGCGGGGGGCTTCAAGAGACCCAGTACTTC CAYSSGGLQETQYF
TRBJ1-1 TRBV9 NA NA TGTGCCAGCAGCGTAGCTCTCGGGGTGGCTTTCTTT CASSVALGVAFF
TRBJ1-2 TRBV2 NA NA TGTGCCAGCAAAGATGGGCAGCCTCAAAATGGCTACACCTTC CASKDGQPQNGYTF
TRBJ1-3 TRBV19 TRBD1 NA TGTGCCAGTACCCTGGGACAGGGAGGCGGAAACACCATATATTTT CASTLGQGGGNTIYF
TRBJ1-6 TRBV6-4 NA NA TGTGCCAGCAGTGCGGTTCTTTATAATTCACCCCTCCACTTT CASSAVLYNSPLHF
TRBJ1-5 TRBV9 NA NA TGTGCCAGCAGCGGAGGGACAAGTAATCAGCCCCAGCATTTT CASSGGTSNQPQHF
TRBJ2-2 TRBV30 NA NA TGTGCCTGGAGTGTACAGGGGGAGCTGTTTTTT CAWSVQGELFF